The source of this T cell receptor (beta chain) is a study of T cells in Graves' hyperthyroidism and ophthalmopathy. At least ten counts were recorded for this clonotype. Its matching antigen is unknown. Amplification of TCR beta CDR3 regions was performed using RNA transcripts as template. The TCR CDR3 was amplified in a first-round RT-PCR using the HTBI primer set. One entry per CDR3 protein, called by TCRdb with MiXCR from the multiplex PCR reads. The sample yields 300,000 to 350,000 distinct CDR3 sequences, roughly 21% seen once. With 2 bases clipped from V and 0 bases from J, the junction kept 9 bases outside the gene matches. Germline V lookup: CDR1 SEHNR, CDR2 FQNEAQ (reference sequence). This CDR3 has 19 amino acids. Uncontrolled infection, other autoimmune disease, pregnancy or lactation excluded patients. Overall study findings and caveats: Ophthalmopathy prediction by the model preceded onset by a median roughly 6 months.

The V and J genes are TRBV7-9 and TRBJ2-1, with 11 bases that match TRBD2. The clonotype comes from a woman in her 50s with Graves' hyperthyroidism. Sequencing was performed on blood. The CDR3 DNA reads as TGTGCCAGCAGCTTAACACTAGCGGGAGACCCCTCCTCCTACAATGAGCAGTTCTTC. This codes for CASSLTLAGDPSSYNEQFF. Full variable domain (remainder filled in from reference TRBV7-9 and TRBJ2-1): DTGVSQNPRHKITKRGQNVTFRCDPISEHNRLYWYRQTLGQGPEFLTYFQNEAQLEKSRLLSDRFSAERPKGSFSTLEIQRTEQGDSAMYLCASSLTLAGDPSSYNEQFFGPGTRLTVL.